Below, 26 T cell receptor beta chains from the same sample are listed, as sequenced in a study of shared clonotypes between healthy human individuals. Only in-frame clones appear in the TCRdb table, and some are missing; sequencing was by immunoSEQ multiplex PCR. The sample has around 1,100,000 clones, approximately 77% seen once; the top ten hold 0.89%. Sequenced material: memory CD4+ T cells from PBMCs. Subset noted: CD45RA-negative fraction. The receptor source for this set is a young man in good health. Some clones in this sample may be carry-over from other donors' samples.

The rearrangement links TRBV20-1 to TRBJ2-7; D remains ambiguous. Trimming removed 7 bases at V and 7 bases at J, with 11 bases between. The germline V gene encodes CDR1 DFQATT and CDR2 SNEGSKA (reference sequence). The CDR3 spans 10 residues. CDR3 in DNA: TGCAGTGTTAGTCTGCTAGAGCAGTACTTC. Translated: CSVSLLEQYF.

This chain connects TRBV11-3 to TRBJ2-1, with D unresolved. Germline V CDR1 and CDR2: SGHNT, YENEEA. CDR3 size: 15 residues. The V end was cut by 1 base, the J end by 8 bases, with 15 bases between. For the CDR3, the DNA is TGTGCCAGCAGCTTAGCGGGCGGTCGGAACGATGAGCAGTTCTTC. Protein: CASSLAGGRNDEQFF.

The chain joins TRBV5-6 to TRBJ1-3, with TRBD1 matching 7 bases. The CDR3 contains 14 residues. Germline V gene sequence: CDR1 SGHDT, CDR2 YYEEEE. The trim removed 5 bases at V and 2 bases at J, leaving 4 bases unmatched. For the CDR3, the DNA is TGTGCCAGCAGTCGGGACAGAACTGGAAACACCATATATTTT. It translates to CASSRDRTGNTIYF.

This chain connects TRBV28 to TRBJ1-2, with a weak D call TRBD1 (6 bases). The CDR3 extends over 16 amino acids. The germline CDR1 and CDR2 sequences are MDHEN and SYDVKM. The ends were cut back, 2 bases at V and 1 base at J, with 14 bases in the middle. In nucleotides, the CDR3 is TGTGCCAGCAGTTTAGTAGCCGCGACAGGTAACTATGGCTACACCTTC. It is translated as CASSLVAATGNYGYTF.

This clone was counted a few times. V gene TRBV28 combines with J gene TRBJ2-5, with TRBD2 matching 7 bases. Germline V gene lookup returns CDR1 MDHEN and CDR2 SYDVKM. The CDR3 runs 14 residues. The ends lost 5 bases at V and 5 bases at J; junction bases unmatched: 8. CDR3 sequence (DNA): TGTGCCAGCAGTCGGGCGGGAGTCGAGGAGACCCAGTACTTC. This codes for CASSRAGVEETQYF. Looking up the rest from reference TRBV28 and TRBJ2-5 gives the full variable domain: DVKVTQSSRYLVKRTGEKVFLECVQDMDHENMFWYRQDPGLGLRLIYFSYDVKMKEKGDIPEGYSVSREKKERFSLILESASTNQTSMYLCASSRAGVEETQYFGPGTRLLVL.

J is TRBJ1-5 and V is TRBV19; TRBD1 matches at 9 bases. The CDR3 is 15 residues long. With 4 bases clipped from V and 9 bases from J, the junction kept 10 bases outside the gene matches. The germline CDR1 and CDR2 sequences are LNHDA and SQIVND (reference sequence). The CDR3 sequence is CASSNRDRDLPPQHF. CDR3 bases: TGTGCCAGTAGTAACCGGGACAGGGATCTTCCGCCCCAGCATTTT.

A few counts support this clone. Distinct nucleotide sequences in the sample also encode this CDR3. The CDR3 nucleotides are TGTGCCAGCAGTGTAAGCGGGACCGGGGAGCTGTTTTTT. Residues: CASSVSGTGELFF. This chain joins TRBV2 and TRBJ2-2; D perhaps matches TRBD2 (6 bases). The germline gives CDR1 SNHLY, CDR2 FYNNEI. V lost 4 bases and J lost 5, with 8 bases in between. This CDR3 has 13 residues.

The DNA of the CDR3 is TGCGCCAGCAGCTTGGCGGTGGTCCAGGGGAACACTGAAGCTTTCTTT. Translating it yields CASSLAVVQGNTEAFF. This sequence joins TRBV5-1 and TRBJ1-1; TRBD1 might be the D (5 bases). Deletions cut 0 bases from V and 1 base from J, with 13 bases between. The CDR3 consists of 16 residues. Germline V gene lookup returns CDR1 SGHRS and CDR2 YFSETQ.

Notes on this clone: The same CDR3 can be traced to other DNA sequences in this sample. V and J are TRBV5-1 and TRBJ2-3, with 10 bases identical to TRBD2. The junction had 2 bases not matched to a gene; V was cut back by 4 bases and J by 3 bases. This CDR3 has 14 residues. Germline V gene lookup returns CDR1 SGHRS and CDR2 YFSETQ. The CDR3 protein is CASSPGLATDTQYF. The DNA of the CDR3 is TGCGCCAGCAGCCCGGGACTAGCGACAGATACGCAGTATTTT.

This clone came up once. The chain combines TRBV28 with TRBJ1-2; D call uncertain. V lost 3 bases and J 0 bases, leaving 8 bases between the germline ends. The germline V gene has CDR1 MDHEN and CDR2 SYDVKM. The CDR3 runs 14 residues. CDR3 sequence (DNA): TGTGCCAGCAGTTTGAACAGACCTAACTATGGCTACACCTTC. Protein: CASSLNRPNYGYTF.

This clone was detected only a few times. Different DNA sequences within this sample yield the same CDR3. This sequence joins TRBV14 and TRBJ1-4; the D gene is possibly TRBD1 (5 bases). The CDR3 has 12 amino acids. Trimming cost V 3 bases and J 8 bases, with 7 bases left between them. Germline CDR1 is SGHDN and CDR2 is FVKESK. CDR3 protein: CASSQGREKLFF. The CDR3, as DNA: TGTGCCAGCAGCCAGGGACGAGAAAAACTGTTTTTT.

Only a few counts were recorded for this clone. CDR3 region: CASSPRLAGGLANEQFF. As DNA, the CDR3 is TGTGCCAGCAGTCCGCGGTTAGCGGGAGGCCTGGCTAATGAGCAGTTCTTC. The V call is TRBV28, the J call TRBJ2-1; 10 nucleotides agree with TRBD2. The junction had 14 bases not matched to a gene; V was cut back by 5 bases and J by 7 bases. The germline V gene has CDR1 MDHEN and CDR2 SYDVKM. CDR3 length: 17 residues.

This sequence joins TRBV11-1 and TRBJ2-3; D may match TRBD1 or TRBD2 (5 bases each). Germline V gene data show CDR1 as SGHAT and CDR2 as FQDESV (reference sequence). There are 17 residues in the CDR3. Trimming left V 5 bases short and J 0 bases short, with 18 bases between. CDR3 in amino acids: CASSQLGAAASTDTQYF. CDR3 coding DNA: TGTGCCAGCAGCCAACTAGGGGCAGCGGCTAGCACAGATACGCAGTATTTT.

This clone was detected ten times or more. The chain employs TRBV7-9 and TRBJ1-4; unclear D gene. Germline assignment: CDR1 SEHNR and CDR2 FQNEAQ (reference sequence). The CDR3 spans 13 residues. Trimming stripped 5 bases from V and 5 bases from J, with 9 bases between. The chain's CDR3 is CASSPGSNEKLFF. The CDR3 DNA is TGTGCCAGCAGCCCAGGCTCAAATGAAAAACTGTTTTTT.

The chain recombines TRBV5-1 with TRBJ2-1, with 12 bases lining up with TRBD2. After removal of 0 bases from V and 9 bases from J, the junction contained 4 bases not matched to a gene. The CDR3 has 15 amino acids. From germline, CDR1 is SGHRS and CDR2 YFSETQ. Here the CDR3 reads CASSLGASGRGEQFF. As DNA, the CDR3 is TGCGCCAGCAGCTTGGGTGCTAGCGGGAGGGGTGAGCAGTTCTTC.

The chain uses TRBV18 and TRBJ2-7, with a tentative D call TRBD2 (6 bases). Germline lookup yields CDR1 KGHSH and CDR2 LQKENI. The V end lost 4 bases, the J end lost 4 bases, and 14 bases lay between the germline ends. The CDR3 runs to 14 residues. The CDR3 spells CASSRAGTPYEQYF. As DNA, the CDR3 is TGTGCCAGCTCACGGGCGGGGACCCCTTACGAGCAGTACTTC.

This chain joins TRBV5-1 and TRBJ1-1; D may be TRBD1 (6 bases). This CDR3 contains 15 residues. V gave up 4 bases and J gave up 0 bases, with 13 bases separating them. CDR1 is SGHRS, CDR2 YFSETQ, per germline. The CDR3 region has the DNA TGCGCCAGCAGCCCAAAGACAGGTTTGAACACTGAAGCTTTCTTT. This gives the protein CASSPKTGLNTEAFF.

This clone was recorded once. The genes are TRBV5-1 and TRBJ1-1; no reliable D call. Germline V gene data show CDR1 as SGHRS and CDR2 as YFSETQ. V lost 4 bases and J lost 5, with 12 bases in between. This CDR3 has 13 amino acids. The DNA for the CDR3 is TGCGCCAGCAGCCCACAGCTGGGGACTGAAGCTTTCTTT. It specifies CASSPQLGTEAFF.

V and J are TRBV6-1 and TRBJ1-2, with D tentatively TRBD1 (6 bases). V lost 6 bases and J 4 bases, leaving 18 bases between the germline ends. This CDR3 region has 15 residues. Germline V gene lookup returns CDR1 MNHNS and CDR2 SASEGT. This CDR3 is CASSPAYGGIYGYTF. CDR3 DNA sequence: TGTGCCAGCAGCCCGGCGTACGGGGGCATCTATGGCTACACCTTC.

The V gene is TRBV4-2, the J gene TRBJ2-7, with TRBD1 as a possible D gene (6 bases). Germline CDR1 is LGHNA and CDR2 is YNFKEQ. V was shortened by 1 base and J by 5 bases, with 27 bases between the two germline ends. This CDR3 is built from 19 residues. Written as DNA, the CDR3 is TGTGCCAGCAGCCAAGGTATAAGGGGGTTAGTCGTTGGTACTCACGAGCAGTACTTC. It encodes CASSQGIRGLVVGTHEQYF.

This clone was picked up one time. The chain is built from TRBV19 and TRBJ2-7, with D possibly being TRBD2 (5 bases). V was clipped by 6 bases and J by 0 bases, with 9 bases between them. The CDR3 has 13 amino acids. Germline V gene data show CDR1 as LNHDA and CDR2 as SQIVND (reference sequence). The CDR3 DNA reads as TGTGCCAGTAGCGTGGGAGCCTCCTACGAGCAGTACTTC. It specifies CASSVGASYEQYF. The entire variable domain, with the rest obtained from reference TRBV19 and TRBJ2-7, is as follows: DGGITQSPKYLFRKEGQNVTLSCEQNLNHDAMYWYRQDPGQGLRLIYYSQIVNDFQKGDIAEGYSVSREKKESFPLTVTSAQKNPTAFYLCASSVGASYEQYFGPGTRLTVT.

Worth noting for this clone: The DNA is omitted, as the CDR3 cannot be located on it reliably, and the CDR3 follows TCRdb's listing. The rearrangement joins TRBV9 to TRBJ2-4; the D call TRBD2 from the table was never checked on the DNA. The CDR3 region is 13 residues in length, termini included. From germline, CDR1 is SGDLS and CDR2 YYNGEE. CDR3 amino acids: CASSVGGGTEEYF.

The gene calls are TRBV2 and TRBJ2-7; 12 positions match TRBD1. The length of the CDR3 is 14 residues. V lost 6 bases, J lost 6 bases, and 6 bases stayed unmatched. From germline, CDR1 is SNHLY and CDR2 FYNNEI. The DNA of the CDR3 is TGTGCCAGCAGGGGACAGGGGGCGCGGGGCGAGCAGTACTTC. It specifies CASRGQGARGEQYF.

A note on this clone: The sample holds other DNA sequences that translate to the same CDR3. The chain joins TRBV7-2 to TRBJ1-5; D is unresolved. Trimming took 0 bases from V and 7 from J, leaving 10 bases between them. The length of the CDR3 is 14 residues. Germline CDR1 and CDR2: SGHTA and FQGNSA. The CDR3 loop reads CASSLALGRQPQHF. In DNA form, the CDR3 reads TGTGCCAGCAGCTTAGCGTTGGGCAGACAGCCCCAGCATTTT.

The V and J genes are TRBV25-1 and TRBJ2-3; 10 bases agree with TRBD2. CDR1 is MGHDK and CDR2 is SYGVNS in the germline V gene. The CDR3 loop spans 16 amino acids. Losses at the gene ends were 1 base for V and 5 bases for J; bases not matched to a gene: 6. CDR3 in amino acids: CASSESSGRAVDTQYF. CDR3 coding DNA: TGTGCCAGCAGTGAATCCAGCGGGAGGGCTGTAGATACGCAGTATTTT.

The V and J genes are TRBV7-8 and TRBJ1-2, with 11 bases that match TRBD1. The trim removed 0 bases at V and 7 bases at J, leaving 7 bases unmatched. Germline values: CDR1 SGHVS, CDR2 FQNEAQ. This CDR3 has 16 amino acids. CDR3 in DNA: TGTGCCAGCAGCTTAGCACGGACAGGGGGCAGTGGTGGCTACACCTTC. It yields the protein CASSLARTGGSGGYTF.